A selection of T cell receptor beta chains follows, all from one sample in a study of vaccination effects on CD4 cells after COVID-19. Which antigens these TCRs recognize remains unknown. Sequencing was performed with immunoSEQ multiplex PCR; in TCRdb, only in-frame clones are kept and a portion is missing. The repertoire holds approximately 74,000 clones, about three quarters seen once, with 1.1% in the top ten. This sample comprised CD4+ T cells from PBMCs cultured with HCoV-OC43 spike peptides, obtained after COVID-19 vaccination. These receptors were obtained from a human donor who received a COVID-19 vaccine. CDR3s include the opening cysteine and the closing phenylalanine or tryptophan. Fields, in order: D gene, J gene, clone size, V gene, CDR3 protein, CDR3 DNA. A D gene is named only where the DNA matches it firmly. A clone size is listed for some rows: how often the clone was seen (once, few, many), or a class if it is expanded.

. TRBJ1-2 few TRBV6-5 CASRDTGGDYGYTF TGTGCCAGCAGGGACACTGGGGGGGACTATGGCTACACCTTC
. TRBJ1-6 . TRBV4-1 CASSQVGGPTDSPLHF TGCGCCAGCAGCCAAGTCGGGGGGCCGACGGATTCACCCCTCCACTTT
TRBD1 TRBJ1-1 . TRBV5-8 CASPIGQGATYNDLNTEAFF TGTGCCAGCCCTATCGGACAGGGGGCTACTTACAATGATTTGAACACTGAAGCTTTCTTT
. TRBJ2-3 . TRBV19 CASKTTGSTDTQYF TGTGCCAGCAAAACTACAGGGAGCACAGATACGCAGTATTTT
. TRBJ2-1 . TRBV4-1 CASSQAPSASSYNEQFF TGCGCCAGCAGCCAAGCCCCTTCGGCCAGCTCCTACAATGAGCAGTTCTTC
. TRBJ1-1 . TRBV5-6 CASSLGALSTEAFF TGTGCCAGCAGCCTGGGGGCCCTGTCAACTGAAGCTTTCTTT
. TRBJ2-3 . TRBV7-8 CASSHSTQGNTDTQYF TGTGCCAGCAGCCACTCCACACAGGGTAACACAGATACGCAGTATTTT
. TRBJ1-5 . TRBV2 CASSRGVGGRQPQHF TGTGCCAGCAGCCGGGGCGTGGGGGGCAGGCAGCCCCAGCATTTT
. TRBJ1-5 few TRBV19 CASSDRDGSNQPQHF TGTGCCAGTAGTGATCGGGACGGAAGCAATCAGCCCCAGCATTTT
. TRBJ1-6 . TRBV6-5 CASSTGSRGNSPLHF TGTGCCAGCAGTACTGGGTCTCGGGGTAATTCACCCCTCCACTTT
. TRBJ1-5 . TRBV11-2 CASSTTGYDQPQHF TGTGCCAGCAGCACAACAGGGTACGATCAGCCCCAGCATTTT
. TRBJ2-5 . TRBV6-2/TRBV6-3 CASSWSGGRETQYF TGTGCCAGCAGTTGGTCGGGGGGCAGGGAGACCCAGTACTTC
TRBD2 TRBJ2-1 few TRBV9 CASSARSGGEQFF TGTGCCAGCAGCGCCCGAAGCGGGGGCGAGCAGTTCTTC
. TRBJ1-2 . TRBV15 CATSWEQAYGYTF TGTGCCACCAGCTGGGAACAGGCCTATGGCTACACCTTC
. TRBJ1-1 . TRBV7-2 CASTTTRSFPEAFF TGTGCCAGCACCACAACCAGAAGTTTCCCTGAAGCTTTCTTT
. TRBJ1-1 . TRBV9 CASSVVPERGEAFF TGTGCCAGCAGCGTAGTTCCGGAAAGGGGCGAAGCTTTCTTT
. TRBJ2-6 once TRBV29-1 CSVVVAPGGAGANVLTF TGCAGCGTTGTTGTTGCCCCAGGGGGGGCAGGGGCCAACGTCCTGACTTTC
TRBD1 TRBJ1-2 . TRBV3-1/TRBV3-2 CASSRGQGDRWGYTF TGTGCCAGCAGCCGTGGACAGGGGGATCGCTGGGGCTACACCTTC